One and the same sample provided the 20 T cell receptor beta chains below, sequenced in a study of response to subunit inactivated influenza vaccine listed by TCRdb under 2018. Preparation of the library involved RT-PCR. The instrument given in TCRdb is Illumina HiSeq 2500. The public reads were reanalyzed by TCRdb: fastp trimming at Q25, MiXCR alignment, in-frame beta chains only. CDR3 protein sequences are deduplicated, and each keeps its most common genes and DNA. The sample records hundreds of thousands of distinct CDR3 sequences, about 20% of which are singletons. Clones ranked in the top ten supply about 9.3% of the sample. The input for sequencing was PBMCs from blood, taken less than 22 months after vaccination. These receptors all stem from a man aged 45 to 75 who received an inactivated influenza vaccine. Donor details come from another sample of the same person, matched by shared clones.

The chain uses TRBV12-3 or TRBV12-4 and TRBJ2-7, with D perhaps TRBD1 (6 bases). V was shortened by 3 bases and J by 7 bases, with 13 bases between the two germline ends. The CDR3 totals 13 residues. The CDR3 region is CASSFTGRGEQYF. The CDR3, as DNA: TGTGCCAGCAGTTTTACAGGGCGTGGAGAGCAGTACTTC.

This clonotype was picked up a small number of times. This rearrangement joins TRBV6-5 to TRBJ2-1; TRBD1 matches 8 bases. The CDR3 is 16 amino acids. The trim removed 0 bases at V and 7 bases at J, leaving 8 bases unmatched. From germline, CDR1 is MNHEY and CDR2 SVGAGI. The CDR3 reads CASSYSGGQGANEQFF. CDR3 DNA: TGTGCCAGCAGTTACTCAGGCGGGCAGGGGGCGAATGAGCAGTTCTTC.

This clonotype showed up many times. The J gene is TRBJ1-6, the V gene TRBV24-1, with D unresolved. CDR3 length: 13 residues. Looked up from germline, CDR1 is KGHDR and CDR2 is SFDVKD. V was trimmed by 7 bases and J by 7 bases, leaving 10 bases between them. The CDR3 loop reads CATRATGNSPLHF. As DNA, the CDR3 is TGTGCCACCAGGGCGACGGGGAATTCACCCCTCCACTTT.

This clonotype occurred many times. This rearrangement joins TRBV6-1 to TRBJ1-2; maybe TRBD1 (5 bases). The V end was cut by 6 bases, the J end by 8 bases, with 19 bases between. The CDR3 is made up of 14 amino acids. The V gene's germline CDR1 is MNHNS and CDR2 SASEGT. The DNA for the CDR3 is TGTGCCAGCAGCTCTCATCAAGCCGGGACCGGCTACACCTTC. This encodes CASSSHQAGTGYTF.

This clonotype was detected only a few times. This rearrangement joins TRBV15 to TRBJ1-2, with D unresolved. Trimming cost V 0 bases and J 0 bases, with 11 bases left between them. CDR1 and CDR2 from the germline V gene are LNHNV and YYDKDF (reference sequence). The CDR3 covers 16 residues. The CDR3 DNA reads TGTGCCACCAGCAGAGATCACGCAAACGCTAACTATGGCTACACCTTC. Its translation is CATSRDHANANYGYTF.

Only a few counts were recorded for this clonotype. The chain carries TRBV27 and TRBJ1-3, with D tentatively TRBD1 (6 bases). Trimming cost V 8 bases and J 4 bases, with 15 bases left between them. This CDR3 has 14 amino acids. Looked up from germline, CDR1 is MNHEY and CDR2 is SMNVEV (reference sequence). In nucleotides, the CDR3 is TGTGCCAGCGCCCTCCTGGGGGCCGGAAACACCATATATTTT. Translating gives CASALLGAGNTIYF.

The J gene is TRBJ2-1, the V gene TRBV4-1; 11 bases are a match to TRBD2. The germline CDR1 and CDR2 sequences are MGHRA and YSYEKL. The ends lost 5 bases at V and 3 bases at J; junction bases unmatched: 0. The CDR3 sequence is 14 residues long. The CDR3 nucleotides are TGCGCCAGCAGCACTAGCGGGAGCTACAATGAGCAGTTCTTC. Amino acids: CASSTSGSYNEQFF.

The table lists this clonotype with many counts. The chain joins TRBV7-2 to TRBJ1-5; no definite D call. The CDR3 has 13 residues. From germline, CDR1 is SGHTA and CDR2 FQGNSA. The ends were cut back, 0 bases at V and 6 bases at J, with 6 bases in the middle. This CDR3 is CASSLAGSQPQHF. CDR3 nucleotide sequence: TGTGCCAGCAGCTTAGCCGGGAGTCAGCCCCAGCATTTT.

The CDR3 sequence: CASSQGPREKLFF. CDR3 coding DNA: TGTGCCAGCAGCCAGGGGCCGAGAGAAAAACTGTTTTTT. This sequence joins TRBV14 and TRBJ1-4, with D possibly TRBD1 on 5 matching bases. With 3 bases removed from V and 8 bases from J, the gap between germline ends came to 10 bases. The CDR3 sequence is 13 residues long. CDR1 and CDR2 (germline): SGHDN, FVKESK.

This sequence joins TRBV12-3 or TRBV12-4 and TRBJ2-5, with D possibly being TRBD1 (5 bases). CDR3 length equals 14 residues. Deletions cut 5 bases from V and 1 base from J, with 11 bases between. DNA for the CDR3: TGTGCCAGCAGTCTCAGGGCGTCCCAAGAGACCCAGTACTTC. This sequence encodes CASSLRASQETQYF.

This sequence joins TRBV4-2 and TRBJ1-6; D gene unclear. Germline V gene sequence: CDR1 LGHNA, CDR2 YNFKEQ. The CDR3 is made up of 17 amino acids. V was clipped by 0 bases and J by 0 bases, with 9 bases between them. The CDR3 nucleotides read TGTGCCAGCAGCCAAGAAGAAGGCTTCTCCTATAATTCACCCCTCCACTTT. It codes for CASSQEEGFSYNSPLHF.

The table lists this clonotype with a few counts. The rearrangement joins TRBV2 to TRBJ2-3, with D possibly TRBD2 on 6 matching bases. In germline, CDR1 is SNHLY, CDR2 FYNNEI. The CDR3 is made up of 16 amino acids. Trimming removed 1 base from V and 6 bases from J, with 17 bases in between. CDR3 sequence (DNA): TGTGCCAGCAGTGAAGAGGATCCGGGAGTAGTGGATACGCAGTATTTT. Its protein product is CASSEEDPGVVDTQYF.

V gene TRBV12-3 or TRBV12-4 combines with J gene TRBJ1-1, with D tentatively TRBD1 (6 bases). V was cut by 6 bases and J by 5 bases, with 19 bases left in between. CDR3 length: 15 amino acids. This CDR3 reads CASSRKQGYSTEAFF. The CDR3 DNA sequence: TGTGCCAGCAGCCGGAAACAGGGATATAGTACTGAAGCTTTCTTT.

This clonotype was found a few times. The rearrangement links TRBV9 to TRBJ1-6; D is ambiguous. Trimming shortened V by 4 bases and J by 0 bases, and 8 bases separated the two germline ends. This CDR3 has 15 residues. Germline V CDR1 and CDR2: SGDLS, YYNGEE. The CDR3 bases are TGTGCCAGCAGCTCCGGAAGCTCCTATAATTCACCCCTCCACTTT. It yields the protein CASSSGSSYNSPLHF.

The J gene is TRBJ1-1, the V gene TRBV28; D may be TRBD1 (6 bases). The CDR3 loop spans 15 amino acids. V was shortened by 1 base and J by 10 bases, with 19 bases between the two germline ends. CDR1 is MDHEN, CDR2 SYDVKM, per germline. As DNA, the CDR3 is TGTGCCAGCAGTTTATTAGGGGGGCGGAGGGCCGGAGCTTTCTTT. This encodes CASSLLGGRRAGAFF.

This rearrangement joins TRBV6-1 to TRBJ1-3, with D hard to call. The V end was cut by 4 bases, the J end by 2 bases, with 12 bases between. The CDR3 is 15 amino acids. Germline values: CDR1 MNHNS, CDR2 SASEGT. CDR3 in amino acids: CASSVGGKTGNTIYF. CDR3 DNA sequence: TGTGCCAGCAGTGTTGGTGGAAAAACTGGAAACACCATATATTTT.

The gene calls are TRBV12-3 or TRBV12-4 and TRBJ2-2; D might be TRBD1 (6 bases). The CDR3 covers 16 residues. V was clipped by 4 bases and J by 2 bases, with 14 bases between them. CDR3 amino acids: CASSSGTFYNTGELFF. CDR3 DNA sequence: TGTGCCAGCAGTTCCGGGACATTTTATAACACCGGGGAGCTGTTTTTT.

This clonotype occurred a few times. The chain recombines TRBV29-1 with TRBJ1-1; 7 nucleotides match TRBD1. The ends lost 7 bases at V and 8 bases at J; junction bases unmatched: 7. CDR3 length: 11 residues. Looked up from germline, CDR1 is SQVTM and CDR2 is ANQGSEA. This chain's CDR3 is CSARGAIEAFF. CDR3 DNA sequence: TGCAGCGCCAGGGGGGCGATAGAAGCTTTCTTT.

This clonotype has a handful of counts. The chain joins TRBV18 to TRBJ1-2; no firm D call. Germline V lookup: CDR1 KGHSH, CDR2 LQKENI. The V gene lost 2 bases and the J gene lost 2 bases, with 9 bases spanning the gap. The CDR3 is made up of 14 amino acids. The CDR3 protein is CASSPEQINYGYTF. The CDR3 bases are TGTGCCAGCTCACCAGAACAGATAAACTATGGCTACACCTTC.

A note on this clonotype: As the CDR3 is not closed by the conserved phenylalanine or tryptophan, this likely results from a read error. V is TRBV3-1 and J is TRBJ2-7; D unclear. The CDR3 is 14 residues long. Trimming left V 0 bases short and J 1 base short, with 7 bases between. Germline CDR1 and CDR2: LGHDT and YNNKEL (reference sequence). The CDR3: CASSQDSWSYEQYS. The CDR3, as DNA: TGTGCCAGCAGCCAAGATAGTTGGTCCTACGAGCAGTACTCC.